This paragraph reports one T cell receptor (beta chain). The antigen remains undetermined. This entry belongs to a study of CD8+ T cells in alopecia areata. The CDR3 runs 15 residues. After removal of 5 bases from V and 4 bases from J, the junction contained 10 bases not matched to a gene. Germline V gives CDR1 SGHVS, CDR2 FNYEAQ. Findings of the study overall: With patients, TCR sharing proved less clear than in mice, a difference possibly related to HLA.

Once RNA had been extracted, it was reverse transcribed into cDNA to act as the sequencing template. Profiled with immunoSEQ multiplex PCR; TCRdb holds only in-frame clones, not every one. The data show roughly 250,000 clones, roughly two thirds seen once. The receptor's source is a human donor with alopecia areata. The sequences come from CD4+ T cells sorted from blood, collected at week 0. This chain links TRBV7-6 with TRBJ2-5, with 7 bases identical to TRBD1. This chain's CDR3 is CASSPWGRDRETQYF. Here the CDR3 DNA reads TGTGCCAGCAGCCCATGGGGCAGGGACAGAGAGACCCAGTACTTC.